Each of the 9 T cell receptor beta chains below was sequenced from the same sample in a study of CD8+CD57+ T cells in acquired aplastic anemia. CDR3 and TCR beta VDJ profiling relied on a genomic DNA template. From the reads, TCRdb called clonotypes with MiXCR, one entry per CDR3 protein. The data hold approximately 70,000 distinct CDR3 sequences, with about 50% observed a single time. Input material: sorted CD4+, CD8+, or CD8+CD57+ T cells (not recorded which) from PBMCs. All receptors derive from a human donor in good health, serving as a control.

In its sample, this clonotype was seen a few times. A read error may be the cause here, since a much bigger clone is one base away. The rearrangement joins TRBV12-5 to TRBJ1-2; 12 bases agree with TRBD1. Germline CDR1 reads LGHNT; CDR2 reads FRNRAP. The CDR3 runs 14 residues. CDR3 residues: CVSGLGQGASGYTF. CDR3 DNA: TGTGTTAGTGGACTGGGACAGGGGGCCAGTGGCTACACCTTC.

This clonotype was observed once. The J gene is TRBJ2-5, the V gene TRBV9, with 9 bases that match TRBD2. Germline V gives CDR1 SGDLS, CDR2 YYNGEE. The CDR3 spans 15 residues. J lost 9 bases, V lost 2 bases, and 11 bases had no gene match. The CDR3 spells CASSVGLAGVLAQYF. CDR3 coding DNA: TGTGCCAGCAGCGTCGGGTTAGCGGGGGTCCTCGCCCAGTACTTC.

In the case of this clonotype: In this CDR3 the conserved last residue, phenylalanine or tryptophan, is missing, so a read error is likely. The chain uses TRBV7-8 and TRBJ1-1, with D uncertain. From germline, CDR1 is SGHVS and CDR2 FQNEAQ. The V gene lost 3 bases and the J gene lost 3 bases, with 8 bases spanning the gap. The CDR3 has 13 residues. This CDR3 is CASSFPGDTEAFL. In DNA, the CDR3 is TGTGCCAGCAGCTTCCCCGGGGACACTGAAGCTTTCTTG.

This clonotype was recorded at least ten times. The junction shows a germline mismatch at one end, possibly a read error. The chain has TRBV6-5 and TRBJ1-4, with D maybe TRBD1 (6 bases). The CDR3 is made up of 14 amino acids. The germline V gene encodes CDR1 MNHEY and CDR2 SVGAGI. CDR3 bases: TGTGCCAGCAGTTACCGGGGGCCTAAGGAAAAACTGTTTTTT. It is translated as CASSYRGPKEKLFF.

This clonotype was recorded at least ten times. The chain recombines TRBV6-5 with TRBJ1-1; tentative D call: TRBD1 (5 bases). The length of the CDR3 is 15 residues. Looked up from germline, CDR1 is MNHEY and CDR2 is SVGAGI. Trimming cost V 1 base and J 0 bases, with 9 bases left between them. The CDR3 coding sequence is TGTGCCAGCAGTTACTGGGGCAGCCTGAACACTGAAGCTTTCTTT. Its protein product is CASSYWGSLNTEAFF.

This clonotype came up many times. This rearrangement joins TRBV20-1 to TRBJ2-4, with 9 bases identical to TRBD1. J gave up 3 bases and V 3 bases, and 6 bases lay outside the gene matches. Germline-derived CDR1 and CDR2 are DFQATT and SNEGSKA (reference sequence). The CDR3 contains 15 residues. As DNA, the CDR3 is TGCAGTGCTAGGGACAGGGGCAGGGGCAAAAACATTCAGTACTTC. This sequence encodes CSARDRGRGKNIQYF.

This clonotype was found many times. The gene calls are TRBV6-1 and TRBJ1-5; 8 bases fit TRBD1. CDR1 and CDR2 (germline): MNHNS, SASEGT. The CDR3 is made up of 13 amino acids. V shed 10 bases and J 5 bases; nucleotides not matched to a gene: 7. The CDR3: CATRQGTHQPQHF. The CDR3 coding sequence is TGTGCCACCCGACAGGGGACCCATCAGCCCCAGCATTTT.

The V gene is TRBV7-8, the J gene TRBJ1-1, with a tentative D call TRBD1 (6 bases). The V gene lost 2 bases and the J gene lost 3 bases, with 10 bases spanning the gap. Germline V gene data show CDR1 as SGHVS and CDR2 as FQNEAQ. This CDR3 has 14 amino acids. Here the CDR3 reads CASSLTGTDTEAFF. The CDR3 DNA sequence: TGTGCCAGCAGCTTAACAGGGACGGACACTGAAGCTTTCTTT.

In regard to this clonotype: One end of the junction varies from germline; a read error may be responsible. The chain links TRBV5-1 to TRBJ2-1; 14 nucleotides agree with TRBD2. This CDR3 has 16 residues. In germline, CDR1 is SGHRS, CDR2 YFSETQ. The CDR3 coding sequence is TGTGCCGGCAGCCCCGGGACTAGCGGGAGAATAGGTGAGCAGTTCTTC. Translation gives CAGSPGTSGRIGEQFF.